Following are 23 T cell receptor beta chains from one sample sequenced in a study of blood T cell repertoires in COVID-19. TCRdb's copy holds only in-frame clones and misses some; the assay was immunoSEQ multiplex PCR. The sample records around 150,000 clones, around 84% being singletons. The sample consisted of PBMCs or T cells enriched from blood (not recorded which). These receptors all come from a man in his forties or fifties who had recovered from COVID-19.

V usage is TRBV3-1 (or the pseudogene TRBV3-2) and J usage is TRBJ1-5; TRBD1 matches at 12 bases. Germline trimming cut 3 bases from V and 1 base from J; bases unmatched to any gene: 4. This CDR3 comprises 17 residues. Germline V gives CDR1 LGHDT, CDR2 YNNKEL (reference sequence). The CDR3 is CASSQGTGGGSNQPQHF. CDR3 bases: TGTGCCAGCAGCCAGGGGACAGGGGGCGGAAGCAATCAGCCCCAGCATTTT.

This clone was seen more than once but under ten times. The DNA for the CDR3 is TGCAGCGTCGCAAAACCTATAACCTACGAGCAGTACTTC. Translating it yields CSVAKPITYEQYF. The chain recombines TRBV29-1 with TRBJ2-7; no definite D call. The CDR3 loop spans 13 amino acids. Germline V gene sequence: CDR1 SQVTM, CDR2 ANQGSEA. The V and J ends lost 6 bases and 2 bases respectively, with 14 bases between them.

V gene TRBV9 combines with J gene TRBJ1-3; weak D call: TRBD1 (5 bases). Trimming left V 6 bases short and J 0 bases short, with 10 bases between. Per germline, CDR1 SGDLS and CDR2 YYNGEE. The CDR3 runs to 14 residues. DNA of the CDR3: TGTGCCAGCACCGGGGGGATCTCTGGAAACACCATATATTTT. Protein: CASTGGISGNTIYF. Full variable domain (remainder filled in from reference TRBV9 and TRBJ1-3): DSGVTQTPKHLITATGQRVTLRCSPRSGDLSVYWYQQSLDQGLQFLIQYYNGEERAKGNILERFSAQQFPDLHSELNLSSLELGDSALYFCASTGGISGNTIYFGEGSWLTVV.

V is TRBV10-3 and J is TRBJ2-1, with a possible D match to TRBD2 (7 bases). The CDR3 contains 12 residues. The germline CDR1 and CDR2 sequences are ENHRY and SYGVKD. Trimming removed 5 bases at V and 8 bases at J, with 10 bases between. The CDR3 protein is CAISRGGDEQFF. CDR3 DNA sequence: TGTGCCATCAGTCGAGGGGGGGATGAGCAGTTCTTC.

V gene TRBV4-1 combines with J gene TRBJ2-1; 10 positions match TRBD2. The CDR3 loop spans 19 amino acids. The germline V gene encodes CDR1 MGHRA and CDR2 YSYEKL. V trimming: 0 bases; J trimming: 6 bases; junction bases outside the gene matches: 14. The CDR3 protein is CASSQDLALVAGGTNEQFF. The CDR3, as DNA: TGCGCCAGCAGCCAAGATCTGGCGCTTGTAGCGGGGGGCACCAATGAGCAGTTCTTC.

This chain links TRBV7-2 with TRBJ2-7; a weak D match, TRBD1 (5 bases). The germline V gene has CDR1 SGHTA and CDR2 FQGNSA. This CDR3 is built from 12 residues. The V and J ends lost 3 bases and 6 bases respectively, with 9 bases between them. The CDR3 sequence: CASSFTGAEQYF. The CDR3 DNA sequence: TGTGCCAGCAGCTTTACAGGAGCCGAGCAGTACTTC.

The rearrangement links TRBV7-4 to TRBJ1-4, with no clear D. Germline-derived CDR1 and CDR2 are SGHVT and SQSDAQ. Trimming took 3 bases from V and 2 from J, leaving 7 bases between them. The CDR3 sequence is 14 residues long. The CDR3 loop reads CASSLRRTNEKLFF. CDR3 coding DNA: TGTGCCAGCAGCTTGAGGAGGACTAATGAAAAACTGTTTTTT.

The chain has TRBV6-5 and TRBJ2-7; TRBD1 is a possible D gene (6 bases). This CDR3 contains 16 residues. Germline V gene sequence: CDR1 MNHEY, CDR2 SVGAGI. V shed 0 bases and J shed 2 bases, with 14 bases lying between them. In DNA form, the CDR3 reads TGTGCCAGCAGTTACTCGATTTGGGGGCAAACCTACGAGCAGTACTTC. This translates into CASSYSIWGQTYEQYF.

The chain is built from TRBV7-2 and TRBJ1-1; D might be TRBD1 (5 bases). CDR1 and CDR2 from the germline V gene are SGHTA and FQGNSA. V gave up 5 bases and J gave up 5 bases, with 15 bases separating them. This CDR3 has 14 residues. The CDR3: CASSGVGVSTEAFF. In DNA form, the CDR3 reads TGTGCCAGCAGCGGGGTAGGGGTTTCGACTGAAGCTTTCTTT.

The chain is built from TRBV4-2 and TRBJ1-1; D uncertain. The CDR3 contains 12 residues. The V and J ends lost 1 base and 7 bases respectively, with 7 bases between them. Per germline, CDR1 LGHNA and CDR2 YNFKEQ. The CDR3 sequence is CASSQARYEAFF. Written as DNA, the CDR3 is TGTGCCAGCAGCCAAGCCCGGTATGAAGCTTTCTTT.

The genes are TRBV18 and TRBJ1-1; 7 bases map to TRBD1. The CDR3 contains 15 residues. Germline V lookup: CDR1 KGHSH, CDR2 LQKENI. The trim removed 3 bases at V and 1 base at J, leaving 5 bases unmatched. The CDR3 sequence: CASSPPSGGNTEAFF. The DNA for the CDR3 is TGTGCCAGCTCACCCCCCTCAGGGGGGAACACTGAAGCTTTCTTT.

The chain uses TRBV19 and TRBJ1-1; D possibly corresponds to TRBD1 (6 bases). V gave up 6 bases and J gave up 4 bases, with 9 bases separating them. Germline assignment: CDR1 LNHDA and CDR2 SQIVND (reference sequence). The CDR3 contains 12 residues. Here the CDR3 reads CASSKGGTEAFF. CDR3 nucleotide sequence: TGTGCCAGTAGCAAAGGGGGCACTGAAGCTTTCTTT.

This clone occurred a few times. This chain links TRBV5-1 with TRBJ2-1; possibly TRBD2 for D (6 bases). The ends were cut back, 0 bases at V and 8 bases at J, with 6 bases in the middle. The CDR3 has 12 residues. CDR1 and CDR2 (germline): SGHRS, YFSETQ. CDR3 DNA sequence: TGCGCCAGCAGCTTGGTAGCGGATGAGCAGTTCTTC. Translated: CASSLVADEQFF.

As regards this clone: A read error may produce the germline difference seen at one junction end. The chain recombines TRBV10-3 with TRBJ1-3, with D possibly matching TRBD1 (6 bases). The CDR3 consists of 15 residues. Germline CDR1 ENHRY, CDR2 SYGVKD. The CDR3 DNA sequence: TGTGCCACCAGTCCGACAGGAATTACCGGAAACACCATATATTTT. Protein: CATSPTGITGNTIYF.

The genes are TRBV2 and TRBJ1-5; D is perhaps TRBD1 (5 bases). The CDR3 extends over 14 amino acids. Germline lookup yields CDR1 SNHLY and CDR2 FYNNEI. V was pared by 4 bases and J by 11 bases, with 18 bases between. Here the CDR3 reads CASSATDVSGTQHF. CDR3 in DNA: TGTGCCAGCAGTGCGACGGACGTTTCAGGGACCCAGCATTTT.

This clone appeared once. CDR3 region: CASSPRREGARNGELFF. CDR3 DNA sequence: TGTGCCAGCAGCCCAAGGAGAGAGGGGGCAAGGAACGGGGAGCTGTTTTTT. This sequence joins TRBV3-1 (or the pseudogene TRBV3-2) and TRBJ2-2; 7 bases line up with TRBD1. CDR1 and CDR2 from the germline V gene are LGHDT and YNNKEL (reference sequence). The CDR3 spans 17 residues. The V and J ends lost 4 bases and 7 bases, in that order; junction bases with no gene match: 15.

The chain has TRBV7-7 and TRBJ2-7, with 8 bases fitting TRBD2. V lost 0 bases and J lost 2; bases outside the gene matches: 3. CDR1 is SSHAT and CDR2 is FNYEAQ in the germline V gene (reference sequence). The CDR3 sequence is 15 residues long. CDR3 sequence: CASSLASGATYEQYF. The DNA for the CDR3 is TGTGCCAGCAGCTTAGCTAGCGGGGCAACCTACGAGCAGTACTTC.

CDR3 DNA sequence: TGTGCCAGTAGTATAGTTGGGGGGGAGACGGAGACCCAGTACTTC. Its translation is CASSIVGGETETQYF. This sequence joins TRBV19 and TRBJ2-5, with 7 bases aligning to TRBD2. The CDR3 runs to 15 residues. Germline trimming cut 1 base from V and 5 bases from J; bases unmatched to any gene: 7. Germline CDR1 LNHDA, CDR2 SQIVND (reference sequence). The full variable domain, its missing parts supplied by reference TRBV19 and TRBJ2-5, is DGGITQSPKYLFRKEGQNVTLSCEQNLNHDAMYWYRQDPGQGLRLIYYSQIVNDFQKGDIAEGYSVSREKKESFPLTVTSAQKNPTAFYLCASSIVGGETETQYFGPGTRLLVL.

The chain is built from TRBV24-1 and TRBJ2-3; 7 bases map to TRBD2. V gave up 8 bases and J gave up 0 bases; unmatched junction bases: 7. The CDR3 has 15 amino acids. Germline V gene lookup returns CDR1 KGHDR and CDR2 SFDVKD. CDR3 nucleotides: TGTGCCACCAATACGGCGGGGGAGAGCACAGATACGCAGTATTTT. Translating gives CATNTAGESTDTQYF.

V gene TRBV5-4 combines with J gene TRBJ1-1; 7 nucleotides agree with TRBD1. The J segment lost 0 bases and the V segment lost 2 bases, leaving 7 bases of the junction unmatched. Per the germline V gene, CDR1 is SGHNT and CDR2 is YYREEE (reference sequence). The CDR3 covers 16 residues. CDR3 nucleotide sequence: TGTGCCAGCAGCTTACAGGGGCGGGGAATGAACACTGAAGCTTTCTTT. Its translation: CASSLQGRGMNTEAFF.

This clone was recorded once. The V call is TRBV2, the J call TRBJ1-1; D is uncertain. With 8 bases removed from V and 1 base from J, the gap between germline ends came to 11 bases. This CDR3 comprises 13 residues. Germline V lookup: CDR1 SNHLY, CDR2 FYNNEI. The CDR3 nucleotides are TGTGCCAGCTGCTATACAGAGAACACTGAAGCTTTCTTT. This codes for CASCYTENTEAFF.

CDR3 region: CASSQDPLDVAYGEQYF. The DNA for the CDR3 is TGTGCCAGCAGCCAAGACCCCCTCGACGTAGCCTACGGGGAGCAGTACTTC. This rearrangement joins TRBV3-1 (or the pseudogene TRBV3-2) to TRBJ2-7, with D unresolved. V shed 0 bases and J shed 7 bases, with 22 bases lying between them. The CDR3 sequence is 17 residues long. The V gene's germline CDR1 is LGHDT and CDR2 YNNKEL (reference sequence).

The chain combines TRBV6-5 with TRBJ2-1; 9 bases map to TRBD2. The J segment lost 6 bases and the V segment lost 7 bases, leaving 7 bases of the junction unmatched. CDR3 length equals 14 residues. Per the germline V gene, CDR1 is MNHEY and CDR2 is SVGAGI. CDR3 residues: CASKSLAGTNEQFF. CDR3 DNA: TGTGCCAGCAAGAGTCTAGCGGGGACCAATGAGCAGTTCTTC.